This is a list of T cell receptor beta chains from one sample in a study of T cells in Graves' hyperthyroidism and ophthalmopathy. TCRdb redid the calling of the multiplex PCR reads with MiXCR, one entry per CDR3 protein. The sample shows 700,000 or so distinct CDR3 sequences, roughly 17% of them seen only once. Sequences were obtained from blood. The receptors originated from a man aged 18 to 35 with Graves' hyperthyroidism. The conserved cysteine and the conserved F or W are not part of the CDR3 here.

CDR3 protein,V gene,J gene
SANRVRQETQY,TRBV29-1,TRBJ2-5
ASSGPDVFSYNEQF,TRBV6-1,TRBJ2-1
ASSPHLDKTNYGYT,TRBV5-1,TRBJ1-2
ASSLGRGDREQF,TRBV7-9,TRBJ2-1
ASSQDFTLAGNEQF,TRBV14,TRBJ2-1
ASSEWGGNEQY,TRBV6-1,TRBJ2-7
ASSPSGRITGELF,TRBV5-1,TRBJ2-2
ASGLEPGTGAF,TRBV12-5,TRBJ1-1
ASIWGTRGRGSYEQY,TRBV12-3/TRBV12-4,TRBJ2-7
ASSPHRGRTEAF,TRBV27,TRBJ1-1
ASSPRGASGRREQF,TRBV7-2,TRBJ2-1
ASSPGQGAPSYGYT,TRBV4-1,TRBJ1-2
ASSPRTADSPY,TRBV3-1,TRBJ2-5
ASSLTAGETGYT,TRBV7-3,TRBJ1-2
SARMGSGETQY,TRBV20-1,TRBJ2-5
ASSQVIQREGPANTGELF,TRBV4-3,TRBJ2-2
ASSYSTPGYTGELF,TRBV6-5,TRBJ2-2
SATRQGGLEQY,TRBV20-1,TRBJ2-7
SVHGQGGTEAF,TRBV29-1,TRBJ1-1
ASSTRDTDTQY,TRBV18,TRBJ2-3
ASKIYNEQF,TRBV2,TRBJ2-1
ASSYMGGDSPLH,TRBV6-5,TRBJ1-6
ASSNRRARGHEQY,TRBV6-1,TRBJ2-7
ASSGDFRPFSNQPQH,TRBV28,TRBJ1-5
ASSVAPLGYNEQL,TRBV9,TRBJ2-1
ASSATGTISYNEQF,TRBV9,TRBJ2-1